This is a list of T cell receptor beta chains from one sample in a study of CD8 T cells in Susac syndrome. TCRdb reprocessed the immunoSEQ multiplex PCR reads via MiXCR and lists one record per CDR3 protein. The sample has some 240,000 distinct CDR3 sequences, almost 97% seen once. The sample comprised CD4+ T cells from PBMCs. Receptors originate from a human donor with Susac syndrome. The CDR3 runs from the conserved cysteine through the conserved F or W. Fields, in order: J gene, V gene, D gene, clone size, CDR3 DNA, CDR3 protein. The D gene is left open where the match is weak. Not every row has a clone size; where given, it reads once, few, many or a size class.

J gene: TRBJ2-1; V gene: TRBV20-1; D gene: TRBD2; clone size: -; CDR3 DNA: TGCAGTGCCCACCCTAGCGGGAGAACGAATGAGCAGTTCTTC; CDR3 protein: CSAHPSGRTNEQFF
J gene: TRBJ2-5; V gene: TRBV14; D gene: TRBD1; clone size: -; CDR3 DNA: TGTGCCAGCAGCCGATACCAGGACAGGGGGTACCAAGAGACCCAGTACTTC; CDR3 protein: CASSRYQDRGYQETQYF
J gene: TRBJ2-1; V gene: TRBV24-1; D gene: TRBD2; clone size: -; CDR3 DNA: TGTGCCACCAGTGATTCACCCCCGAGACTAGCGGTGTACAATGAGCAGTTCTTC; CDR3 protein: CATSDSPPRLAVYNEQFF
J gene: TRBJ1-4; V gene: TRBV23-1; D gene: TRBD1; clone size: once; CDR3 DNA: TGCGCCAGCAGTCATTTCCAGGGGGCAGATGAAAAACTGTTTTTT; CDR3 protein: CASSHFQGADEKLFF
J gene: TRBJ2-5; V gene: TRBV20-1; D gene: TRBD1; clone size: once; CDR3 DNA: TGCAGTGCTAGAGGGACAGGGGCAGAGACCCAGTACTTC; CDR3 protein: CSARGTGAETQYF
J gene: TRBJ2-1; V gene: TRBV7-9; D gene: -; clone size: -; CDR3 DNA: TGTGCCAGCAGCCCGGAGGGACTTCTACTGTACAATGAGCAGTTCTTC; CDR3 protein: CASSPEGLLLYNEQFF
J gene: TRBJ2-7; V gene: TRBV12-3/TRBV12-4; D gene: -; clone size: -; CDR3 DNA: TGTGCCAGCAGTTTACGACCCATATCGGGGTACGAGCAGTACTTC; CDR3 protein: CASSLRPISGYEQYF
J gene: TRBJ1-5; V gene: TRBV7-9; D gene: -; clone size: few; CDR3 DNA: TGTGCCAGCAGCTTAGCGGATCAGCCCCAGCATTTT; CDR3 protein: CASSLADQPQHF
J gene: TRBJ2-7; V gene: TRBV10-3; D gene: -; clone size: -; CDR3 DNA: TGTGCCATCAGGGCGGGACAGCCCTACGAGCAGTACTTC; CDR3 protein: CAIRAGQPYEQYF
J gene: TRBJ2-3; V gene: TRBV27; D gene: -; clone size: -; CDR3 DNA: TGTGCCAGCAGTTCCCGTGACGGGTCAGATACGCAGTATTTT; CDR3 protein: CASSSRDGSDTQYF
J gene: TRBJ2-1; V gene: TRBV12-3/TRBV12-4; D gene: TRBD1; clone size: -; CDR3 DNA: TGTGCCAGCACCATTGGGGGACAGGGGGCTGGTGAGCAGTTCTTC; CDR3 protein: CASTIGGQGAGEQFF
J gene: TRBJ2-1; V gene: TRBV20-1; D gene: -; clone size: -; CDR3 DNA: TGCAGTGCTAGAGATCAGGGAGCGGGTAGATACAATGAGCAGTTCTTC; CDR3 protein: CSARDQGAGRYNEQFF
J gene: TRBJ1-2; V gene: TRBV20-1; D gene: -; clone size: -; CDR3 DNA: TGCAGTGCCCGGTGGAGGGGCGACTATGGCTACACCTTC; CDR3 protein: CSARWRGDYGYTF
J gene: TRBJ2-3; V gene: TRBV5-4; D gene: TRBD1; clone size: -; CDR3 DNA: TGTGCCAGCAGCTTTTCCCAGGGTCAGGGGGCAGATACGCAGTATTTT; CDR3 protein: CASSFSQGQGADTQYF
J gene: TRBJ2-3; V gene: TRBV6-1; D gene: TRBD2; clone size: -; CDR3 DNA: TGTGCCAGCAGTTGGCTAGCGGACTGGGATACGCAGTATTTT; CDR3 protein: CASSWLADWDTQYF
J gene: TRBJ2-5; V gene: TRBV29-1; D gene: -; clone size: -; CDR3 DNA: TGCAGCGTTTGGGCTGGGGGACGGATGCAAGAGACCCAGTACTTC; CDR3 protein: CSVWAGGRMQETQYF
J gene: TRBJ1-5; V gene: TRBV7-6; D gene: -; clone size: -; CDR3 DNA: TGTGCCACCCCCTTCCGAAATCAGCCCCAGCATTTT; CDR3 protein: CATPFRNQPQHF
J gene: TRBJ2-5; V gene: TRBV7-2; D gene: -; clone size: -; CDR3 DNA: TGTGCCAGCAGCTTAGTTATTGGTGGGACCCAGTACTTC; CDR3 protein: CASSLVIGGTQYF
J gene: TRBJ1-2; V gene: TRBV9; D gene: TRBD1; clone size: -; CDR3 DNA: TGTGCCAGCAGCGTCACCGACAGGGTGTATGGCTACACCTTC; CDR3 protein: CASSVTDRVYGYTF
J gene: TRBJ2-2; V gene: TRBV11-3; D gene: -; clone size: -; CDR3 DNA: TGTGCCAGCAGCTTAGAGGGGCCGGCCGGGGAGCTGTTTTTT; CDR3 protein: CASSLEGPAGELFF
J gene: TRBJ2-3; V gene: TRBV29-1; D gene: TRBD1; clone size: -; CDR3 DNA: TGCAGCTCTAGGACAGGGGAAACAGATACGCAGTATTTT; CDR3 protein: CSSRTGETDTQYF
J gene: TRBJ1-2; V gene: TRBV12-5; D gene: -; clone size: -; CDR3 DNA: TGTGCTAGTGGTTTTCGGGACCGAGGCGATGGCTACACCTTC; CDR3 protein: CASGFRDRGDGYTF
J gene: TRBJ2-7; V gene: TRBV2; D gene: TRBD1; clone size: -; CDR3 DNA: TGTGCCAGCACCCGGGACAGGGGGACCTACGAGCAGTACTTC; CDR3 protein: CASTRDRGTYEQYF
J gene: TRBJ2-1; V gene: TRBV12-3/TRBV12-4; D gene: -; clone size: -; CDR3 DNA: TGTGCCAGCAGGGAAGCTGGTGAGCAGTTCTTC; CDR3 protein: CASREAGEQFF
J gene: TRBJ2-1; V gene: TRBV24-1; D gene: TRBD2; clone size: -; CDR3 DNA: TGTGCCACAGGACCGAATAGCGGGAGCAATGAGCAGTTCTTC; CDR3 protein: CATGPNSGSNEQFF
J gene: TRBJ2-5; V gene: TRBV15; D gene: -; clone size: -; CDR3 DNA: TGTGCCACCGGAGAGGGGCGCTGGGAGACCCAGTACTTC; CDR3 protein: CATGEGRWETQYF
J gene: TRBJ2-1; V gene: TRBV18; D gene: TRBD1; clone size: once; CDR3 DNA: TGTGCCAGCTCACTTTCGGACAGGGCCCAGTTCTTC; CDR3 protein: CASSLSDRAQFF
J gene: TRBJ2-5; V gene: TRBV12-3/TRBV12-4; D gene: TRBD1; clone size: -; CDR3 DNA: TGTGCCAGCAGTGCTACAGGGGTCCCAGAGACCCAGTACTTC; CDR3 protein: CASSATGVPETQYF
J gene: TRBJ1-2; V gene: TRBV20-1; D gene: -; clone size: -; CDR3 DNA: TGCAGTGCTAGAGGGTCAGTTTCCTATGGCTACACCTTC; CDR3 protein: CSARGSVSYGYTF